Below, 27 T cell receptor beta chains from the same sample are listed, as sequenced in a study of post-analysis software for immune sequencing data (dated by TCRdb to 2013 to 2016). What the authors observed across the whole study: Significantly higher frequencies in patients than in controls were found for about 5 TRBV segments, including TRBV5-6, TRBV5-1 and TRBV20-1.

The receptor library was made with PCR. Sequencing took place on an Illumina HiSeq 2500. To reduce PCR and sequencing biases, unique molecular identifiers were incorporated into the TCR beta cDNA libraries. TCRdb passed the public sequencing reads through fastp at Q25 and MiXCR, retaining productive beta sequences. Every CDR3 protein is listed once, alongside the most common genes and DNA of its rows. The sample contains about 380,000 distinct CDR3 sequences, about a third of them found a single time. The ten largest clones add up to around 15% of the sample. These receptors lack a known antigen. The sequencing sample was made of blood. Source of these receptors: a girl aged 5-17 years with multiple sclerosis.

This chain links TRBV5-1 with TRBJ2-5, with TRBD1 identical over 8 bases. CDR1 and CDR2 (germline): SGHRS, YFSETQ. J lost 4 bases, V lost 1 base, and 3 bases had no gene match. CDR3 size: 14 residues. This CDR3 is CASSLSDRGETQYF. The CDR3 DNA reads TGCGCCAGCAGCTTGAGTGACAGGGGAGAGACCCAGTACTTC.

Only a few counts were recorded for this clonotype. The chain couples TRBV13 to TRBJ2-3; 9 nucleotides match TRBD2. V was pared by 3 bases and J by 2 bases, with 9 bases of the junction left unmatched. CDR1 and CDR2 from the germline V gene are PRHDT and FYEKMQ (reference sequence). The CDR3 extends over 17 amino acids. DNA for the CDR3: TGTGCCAGCAGCTTTCGTTCTAGCGGGGCCACCACAGATACGCAGTATTTT. Amino acids: CASSFRSSGATTDTQYF.

This clonotype was found a few times. The chain joins TRBV20-1 to TRBJ1-6; D not certain. CDR1 DFQATT and CDR2 SNEGSKA come from the germline V gene (reference sequence). The CDR3 extends over 13 amino acids. V dropped 0 bases and J dropped 10 bases, with 10 bases sitting between them. CDR3 sequence reads: CSARDLGNSPLHF. The CDR3 DNA sequence: TGCAGTGCTAGAGATTTGGGGAACTCACCCCTCCACTTT.

This clonotype was detected a few times. The gene calls are TRBV12-3 or TRBV12-4 and TRBJ1-6; D gene ambiguous. Trimming cost V 6 bases and J 8 bases, with 8 bases left between them. The CDR3 loop spans 12 amino acids. The CDR3 region is CASSPSYSPLHF. The CDR3 region has the DNA TGTGCCAGCAGCCCGTCGTATTCACCCCTCCACTTT.

This clonotype showed up just a few times. This sequence joins TRBV6-2 or TRBV6-3 and TRBJ2-2; TRBD1 aligns across 7 bases. This CDR3 is built from 16 residues. Germline lookup yields CDR1 MNHEY and CDR2 SVGEGT. With 6 bases clipped from V and 3 bases from J, the junction kept 10 bases outside the gene matches. CDR3 sequence: CASSTGTESHTGELFF. The CDR3 bases are TGTGCCAGCAGCACCGGGACAGAGTCTCACACCGGGGAGCTGTTTTTT.

In this sample, this clonotype turned up once. The chain uses TRBV18 and TRBJ2-1, with D possibly matching TRBD2 (7 bases). Trimming removed 3 bases from V and 6 bases from J, with 12 bases in between. CDR1 is KGHSH and CDR2 is LQKENI in the germline V gene. This CDR3 has 14 amino acids. CDR3 sequence (DNA): TGTGCCAGCTCACCTCACAGGGAGGGCAATGAGCAGTTCTTC. Translation: CASSPHREGNEQFF.

The V gene is TRBV3-1, the J gene TRBJ1-1, with TRBD1 as a possible D gene (5 bases). This CDR3 contains 16 residues. CDR1 is LGHDT and CDR2 is YNNKEL in the germline V gene (reference sequence). Trimming took off 0 bases at V and 9 bases at J, with 20 bases between the two ends. The CDR3 DNA reads as TGTGCCAGCAGCCAAGATGACTTGATTTTTGGGGGGAAAGCTTTCTTT. Translated, it gives CASSQDDLIFGGKAFF.

The J gene is TRBJ2-7, the V gene TRBV28; TRBD1 might be the D (7 bases). Germline values: CDR1 MDHEN, CDR2 SYDVKM. The CDR3 sequence is 16 residues long. Trimming took 3 bases from V and 4 from J, leaving 19 bases between them. The CDR3 here is CASSFFRGVLGYEQYF. The CDR3 DNA is TGTGCCAGCAGTTTTTTCAGGGGGGTGTTGGGGTACGAGCAGTACTTC.

V and J are TRBV28 and TRBJ2-7, with 9 bases fitting TRBD1. CDR3 length: 18 residues. Unmatched junction bases numbered 16, after V lost 1 base and J lost 6 bases. Per the germline V gene, CDR1 is MDHEN and CDR2 is SYDVKM. CDR3 coding DNA: TGTGCCAGCAGTTTATATTGGACGGGGGTTACAGGGGGCTGCGAGCAGTACTTC. It yields the protein CASSLYWTGVTGGCEQYF.

This clonotype appeared a few times. The chain combines TRBV12-3 or TRBV12-4 with TRBJ2-1, with D possibly called TRBD1 or TRBD2 (5 bases each). The CDR3 loop spans 16 amino acids. Trimming took 2 bases from V and 8 from J, leaving 19 bases between them. CDR3 sequence: CASSLNGQGARDEQFF. The CDR3 DNA reads TGTGCCAGCAGTTTAAATGGTCAGGGAGCAAGGGATGAGCAGTTCTTC.

This clonotype was counted only a few times. The chain employs TRBV7-9 and TRBJ2-3; D unclear. The V end was cut by 0 bases, the J end by 1 base, with 8 bases between. There are 15 residues in the CDR3. Germline V gene lookup returns CDR1 SEHNR and CDR2 FQNEAQ (reference sequence). The CDR3 spells CASSLAATRTDTQYF. The CDR3 nucleotides read TGTGCCAGCAGCTTAGCGGCTACTCGCACAGATACGCAGTATTTT.

The gene calls are TRBV18 and TRBJ1-4; D remains ambiguous. The V gene lost 5 bases and the J gene lost 12 bases, with 16 bases spanning the gap. Germline CDR1 reads KGHSH; CDR2 reads LQKENI. The CDR3 totals 13 residues. The DNA of the CDR3 is TGTGCCAGCTCAACGGACTACGGGTCGGAACTGTTTTTT. Translated: CASSTDYGSELFF.

The chain recombines TRBV24-1 with TRBJ2-5; 13 positions agree with TRBD2. This CDR3 contains 16 residues. The V segment lost 4 bases and the J segment 5 bases; nucleotides outside the gene matches: 6. Germline assignment: CDR1 KGHDR and CDR2 SFDVKD. This CDR3 reads CATSDGTSGTRETQYF. In DNA, the CDR3 is TGTGCCACCAGTGACGGGACTAGCGGGACGCGGGAGACCCAGTACTTC.

V gene TRBV14 combines with J gene TRBJ2-3; 12 bases line up with TRBD2. The V gene end was trimmed by 4 bases and the J gene end by 0 bases; junction bases not matched to a gene: 2. CDR3 length: 16 amino acids. CDR1 and CDR2 from the germline V gene are SGHDN and FVKESK. DNA for the CDR3: TGTGCCAGCAGCCGACTAGCGGGGGCTAGCACAGATACGCAGTATTTT. Its translation is CASSRLAGASTDTQYF.

The chain couples TRBV11-2 to TRBJ2-4, with D perhaps matching TRBD1 (5 bases). Trimming stripped 4 bases from V and 0 bases from J, with 16 bases between. This CDR3 is 17 amino acids long. Germline-derived CDR1 and CDR2 are SGHAT and FQNNGV. The CDR3 nucleotides read TGTGCCAGCAGCTCACTCCAGGGTCCTGGAGCCAAAAACATTCAGTACTTC. It yields the protein CASSSLQGPGAKNIQYF.

The chain joins TRBV6-5 to TRBJ1-5; D is unclear. Per the germline V gene, CDR1 is MNHEY and CDR2 is SVGAGI. Trimming left V 6 bases short and J 5 bases short, with 17 bases between. This CDR3 spans 15 amino acids. The chain's CDR3 is CASSPQADWYQPQHF. The DNA of the CDR3 is TGTGCCAGCAGCCCGCAGGCGGATTGGTATCAGCCCCAGCATTTT.

The chain links TRBV10-1 to TRBJ2-1, with D hard to call. With 0 bases removed from V and 10 bases from J, the gap between germline ends came to 10 bases. Germline V CDR1 and CDR2: WNHNN, SYGVQD (reference sequence). The CDR3 sequence is 13 residues long. The CDR3 here is CASSESLRAEQFF. DNA of the CDR3: TGCGCCAGCAGTGAGTCTCTTCGGGCCGAGCAGTTCTTC.

With respect to this clonotype: The germline gene is not matched at one end of the junction; a read error may be the cause. The chain is built from TRBV12-3 or TRBV12-4 and TRBJ2-3; TRBD2 agrees at 14 bases. The CDR3 consists of 16 residues. This chain's CDR3 is CASSPPTSGGEDTEYF. The CDR3 region has the DNA TGTGCCAGCAGTCCTCCGACTAGCGGGGGGGAAGATACGGAGTATTTT.

The chain employs TRBV2 and TRBJ1-2; D gene ambiguous. The ends were cut back, 3 bases at V and 8 bases at J, with 4 bases in the middle. This CDR3 is 10 amino acids long. The germline CDR1 and CDR2 sequences are SNHLY and FYNNEI. CDR3 protein: CASSDVGYTF. Written as DNA, the CDR3 is TGTGCCAGCAGTGACGTGGGCTACACCTTC.

This clonotype occurred a few times. The chain is built from TRBV29-1 and TRBJ2-7; 12 bases are shared with TRBD2. V was pared by 1 base and J by 0 bases, with 4 bases of the junction left unmatched. CDR1 is SQVTM and CDR2 is ANQGSEA in the germline V gene. The CDR3 is 16 residues long. The CDR3 nucleotides are TGCAGCGTTGAAGGGAGACTAGCGGGGGCCTCCTACGAGCAGTACTTC. This gives the protein CSVEGRLAGASYEQYF.

This clonotype has only a few counts. The chain combines TRBV29-1 with TRBJ1-1; 7 nucleotides match TRBD1. The CDR3 extends over 15 amino acids. Trimming cost V 4 bases and J 1 base; bases outside gene matches: 9. CDR1 and CDR2 (germline): SQVTM, ANQGSEA. The CDR3 nucleotides read TGCAGCGTTGGTCCAGGGGGGGAAAGGAACACTGAAGCTTTCTTT. It is translated as CSVGPGGERNTEAFF.

The chain is built from TRBV28 and TRBJ1-2; 10 bases agree with TRBD1. This CDR3 is built from 16 residues. The V gene's germline CDR1 is MDHEN and CDR2 SYDVKM. V shed 5 bases, J shed 9 bases, and the junction held 15 bases outside the gene matches. The CDR3 DNA reads TGTGCCAGCAGTCCCCGGACAGGGGGAAGTATATGGCGCTACACCTTC. It specifies CASSPRTGGSIWRYTF.

The chain links TRBV2 to TRBJ1-4; the match to TRBD1 covers 12 bases. The germline CDR1 and CDR2 sequences are SNHLY and FYNNEI. V was pared by 10 bases and J by 5 bases, with 8 bases of the junction left unmatched. The CDR3 has 15 amino acids. CDR3 region: CATTGQGAPNEKLFF. Written as DNA, the CDR3 is TGTGCCACAACGGGACAGGGGGCTCCCAATGAAAAACTGTTTTTT.

About this clonotype: A read error is likely, as this CDR3 ends without the conserved phenylalanine or tryptophan. The rearrangement joins TRBV29-1 to TRBJ1-2; unclear D gene. The germline V gene has CDR1 SQVTM and CDR2 ANQGSEA. The CDR3 consists of 13 residues. Trimming pared 2 bases from V and 6 bases from J, leaving 13 bases between. CDR3: CSVEIGAAHGYTV. The CDR3 coding sequence is TGCAGCGTTGAAATCGGTGCAGCCCATGGCTACACCGTC.

This chain connects TRBV29-1 to TRBJ1-1; 8 positions agree with TRBD1. CDR1 and CDR2 from the germline V gene are SQVTM and ANQGSEA. V lost 6 bases and J lost 1; bases outside the gene matches: 16. This CDR3 region has 17 residues. The CDR3 loop reads CSVLAVPGGTRNTEAFF. CDR3 in DNA: TGCAGCGTCCTTGCAGTTCCAGGGGGCACTAGGAACACTGAAGCTTTCTTT.

This sequence joins TRBV2 and TRBJ2-6; D remains unclear. CDR1 and CDR2 from the germline V gene are SNHLY and FYNNEI. Trimming took off 7 bases at V and 0 bases at J, with 7 bases between the two ends. The CDR3 sequence is 14 residues long. The CDR3 bases are TGTGCCAGCACGGTCCGCTCTGGGGCCAACGTCCTGACTTTC. Translated: CASTVRSGANVLTF.

The V and J genes are TRBV12-3 or TRBV12-4 and TRBJ2-3, with no clear D. V was shortened by 5 bases and J by 0 bases, with 9 bases between the two germline ends. The CDR3 length is 14 residues. CDR3 region: CASSPLRSTDTQYF. The CDR3 DNA is TGTGCCAGCAGTCCGCTTAGGAGCACAGATACGCAGTATTTT.